The rows below give T cell receptor beta chains drawn from one sample of a study of CD4 T cells in relation to SARS-CoV-2 and coronaviruses. TCRdb's copy holds only in-frame clones and misses some; the assay was immunoSEQ multiplex PCR. Found here are 50,000 to 65,000 clones, just over 90% of them singletons; the top ten hold about 0.4%. Sequencing input: naive CD4+ T cells from PBMCs. All receptors come from an adult with COVID-19. CDR3s include the opening cysteine and the closing phenylalanine or tryptophan. D genes are given only for firm matches. Not every row has a clone size; where given, it reads once, few, many or a size class.

J gene,V gene,clone size,D gene,CDR3 protein,CDR3 DNA
TRBJ2-5,TRBV3-1/TRBV3-2,.,.,CASSHVTPPGETQYF,TGTGCCAGCAGCCATGTTACGCCGCCGGGGGAGACCCAGTACTTC
TRBJ2-5,TRBV6-1,once,.,CVSSEGPGSETQYF,TGTGTCAGCAGTGAAGGGCCGGGGTCGGAGACCCAGTACTTC
TRBJ2-7,TRBV6-2/TRBV6-3,.,.,CASSYPDSYEQYF,TGTGCCAGCAGTTACCCCGACAGCTACGAGCAGTACTTC
TRBJ2-2,TRBV5-1,once,.,CASSLEGLNTGELFF,TGCGCCAGCAGCTTGGAGGGTTTGAACACCGGGGAGCTGTTTTTT
TRBJ2-5,TRBV24-1,.,.,CATGPEGHKEETQYF,TGTGCCACCGGCCCTGAAGGACACAAGGAAGAGACCCAGTACTTC
TRBJ1-5,TRBV6-6,.,TRBD1,CASSITRQGGQPQHF,TGTGCCAGCAGTATAACACGACAGGGCGGCCAGCCCCAGCATTTT
TRBJ2-5,TRBV3-1/TRBV3-2,once,.,CASSQDMGQVRQETQYF,TGTGCCAGCAGCCAAGATATGGGGCAGGTCCGCCAAGAGACCCAGTACTTC
TRBJ2-3,TRBV27,.,.,CASSLWSVRTDTQYF,TGTGCCAGCAGTTTATGGTCTGTCAGGACAGATACGCAGTATTTT
TRBJ1-2,TRBV5-1,.,.,CASSLRAGTEYGYTF,TGCGCCAGCAGCTTGAGGGCCGGGACGGAATATGGCTACACCTTC
TRBJ2-3,TRBV19,.,TRBD1,CASSFSTGGSADTQYF,TGTGCCAGTAGTTTTTCGACAGGGGGCTCGGCAGATACGCAGTATTTT
TRBJ1-6,TRBV4-2,.,.,CASSQEVVRVRSPLHF,TGTGCCAGCAGCCAAGAGGTTGTTAGGGTTCGTTCACCCCTCCACTTT
TRBJ1-3,TRBV3-1/TRBV3-2,.,.,CASSPAGRSGNTIYF,TGTGCCAGCAGCCCAGCGGGACGCTCTGGAAACACCATATATTTT
TRBJ2-1,TRBV20-1,.,.,CSASFRGGEQFF,TGCAGTGCTAGTTTTAGAGGTGGTGAGCAGTTCTTC
TRBJ1-3,TRBV19,once,.,CASSTLQVSGNTIYF,TGTGCCAGTAGTACGCTACAGGTATCTGGAAACACCATATATTTT
TRBJ2-1,TRBV24-1,.,.,CATSDPDRSSYNEQFF,TGTGCCACCAGTGACCCCGACAGGAGCTCCTACAATGAGCAGTTCTTC
TRBJ2-3,TRBV5-1,.,.,CASSLGRGGTDTQYF,TGCGCCAGCAGCTTGGGACGCGGGGGCACAGATACGCAGTATTTT
TRBJ1-3,TRBV15,.,.,CATSRGEGQRGMEGNTIYF,TGTGCCACCAGCAGAGGTGAAGGACAGCGCGGGATGGAGGGAAACACCATATATTTT
TRBJ2-7,TRBV28,.,.,CASSLAAAGAYYEQYF,TGTGCCAGCAGTTTAGCGGCGGCAGGGGCGTACTACGAGCAGTACTTC
TRBJ1-2,TRBV5-6,.,.,CASSLERNYGYTF,TGTGCCAGCAGCTTGGAACGCAACTATGGCTACACCTTC
TRBJ2-2,TRBV2,.,.,CASSEGRTGELFF,TGTGCCAGCAGTGAGGGCAGAACCGGGGAGCTGTTTTTT
TRBJ2-7,TRBV6-5,.,.,CASSSLSSKLLEQYF,TGTGCCAGCAGTTCCTTGAGCAGTAAGCTGCTGGAGCAGTACTTC
TRBJ1-1,TRBV29-1,.,.,CSAGDISRSFF,TGCAGCGCCGGGGACATCTCCCGAAGTTTCTTT
TRBJ2-3,TRBV10-1,.,.,CASSSGGTDTQYF,TGCGCCAGCAGCTCAGGGGGCACAGATACGCAGTATTTT
TRBJ2-5,TRBV7-5,.,.,CARSLGRTSRLQETQYF,TGTGCCAGAAGCTTAGGAAGGACTAGCAGGCTTCAAGAGACCCAGTACTTC
TRBJ2-7,TRBV5-4,.,TRBD1,CASSSRDRDYEQYF,TGTGCCAGCAGCTCCCGGGACAGAGACTACGAGCAGTACTTC
TRBJ2-5,TRBV27,.,TRBD2,CATKSTSGRDYQETQYF,TGTGCCACCAAATCGACTAGCGGGAGAGATTACCAAGAGACCCAGTACTTC
TRBJ2-3,TRBV9,.,TRBD1,CASSVFMGGQATDTQYF,TGTGCCAGCAGCGTATTTATGGGGGGACAGGCCACAGATACGCAGTATTTT
TRBJ2-7,TRBV6-5,once,TRBD2,CASSRLLAGGYEQYF,TGTGCCAGCAGCCGCCTACTAGCGGGAGGATACGAGCAGTACTTC
TRBJ2-6,TRBV7-2,.,.,CASSLGYGANVLTF,TGTGCCAGCAGCTTAGGGTATGGGGCCAACGTCCTGACTTTC
TRBJ2-1,TRBV18,.,.,CASSPLGQYNEQFF,TGTGCCAGCTCACCACTCGGACAGTACAATGAGCAGTTCTTC
TRBJ1-1,TRBV4-1,.,.,CASSQEKGPAGKAFF,TGCGCCAGCAGCCAAGAAAAGGGCCCGGCAGGGAAAGCTTTCTTT
TRBJ2-2,TRBV4-1,.,.,CASSQEGHRGAYTGELFF,TGCGCCAGCAGCCAAGAAGGACACCGGGGGGCTTACACCGGGGAGCTGTTTTTT
TRBJ2-5,TRBV5-1,.,TRBD2,CASSSYRPGLAGKETQYF,TGCGCCAGCAGCTCATATCGGCCGGGACTAGCGGGAAAGGAGACCCAGTACTTC
TRBJ1-6,TRBV2,.,TRBD1,CASSEDRGYSPLHF,TGTGCCAGCAGTGAAGACAGGGGGTACTCACCCCTCCACTTT
TRBJ2-1,TRBV2,once,TRBD2,CASSDRWTSGSWGTNEQFF,TGTGCCAGCAGTGATAGGTGGACTAGCGGGAGTTGGGGGACCAATGAGCAGTTCTTC
TRBJ1-5,TRBV15,.,.,CATSSGLWNQPQHF,TGTGCCACCAGCAGCGGCCTATGGAATCAGCCCCAGCATTTT
TRBJ1-4,TRBV18,.,TRBD1,CASSSGTGAEKLFF,TGTGCCAGCTCCTCCGGGACAGGGGCTGAAAAACTGTTTTTT